One sample yielded the 22 T cell receptor beta chains listed below, sequenced in a study of T cells in localized non-small cell lung cancer. The method was immunoSEQ multiplex PCR; TCRdb's version includes in-frame clones alone and lacks a portion of them. The table lists about 91,000 clones, about nine tenths of them singletons. Sequenced material: peripheral blood, taken before any cancer treatment. The receptors originated from a man between 40 and 70 years old with stage I squamous cell lung carcinoma.

The J gene is TRBJ1-5, the V gene TRBV10-2; D possibly corresponds to TRBD1 (6 bases). Between the trimmed V and J ends, which lost 6 bases and 2 bases, there was a span of 11 bases. CDR3 size: 14 residues. Germline loops: CDR1 WSHSY, CDR2 SAAADI. The CDR3 loop reads CASRVQGGNQPQHF. The CDR3 region has the DNA TGCGCCAGCAGAGTACAGGGAGGCAATCAGCCCCAGCATTTT.

The chain uses TRBV6-5 and TRBJ2-2; tentatively, D is TRBD2 (6 bases). This CDR3 is built from 14 residues. The V end was cut by 6 bases, the J end by 13 bases, with 21 bases between. Germline CDR1 and CDR2: MNHEY and SVGAGI. CDR3 coding DNA: TGTGCCAGCAGCTCCTTTAGTAGGGGAGGCGGGCTGTTTTTT. This gives the protein CASSSFSRGGGLFF.

This clone was seen only once. The gene calls are TRBV11-2 and TRBJ2-2; 11 nucleotides align to TRBD2. Trimming removed 3 bases from V and 2 bases from J; junction bases left unmatched: 5. The germline gives CDR1 SGHAT, CDR2 FQNNGV. The CDR3 is 17 residues long. The CDR3 here is CASSFSGLAVNTGELFF. Written as DNA, the CDR3 is TGTGCCAGCAGCTTCTCGGGACTAGCGGTTAACACCGGGGAGCTGTTTTTT. The variable domain in full, with the rest retrieved from reference TRBV11-2 and TRBJ2-2, is EAGVAQSPRYKIIEKRQSVAFWCNPISGHATLYWYQQILGQGPKLLIQFQNNGVVDDSQLPKDRFSAERLKGVDSTLKIQPAKLEDSAVYLCASSFSGLAVNTGELFFGEGSRLTVL.

The rearrangement joins TRBV28 to TRBJ2-1; TRBD1 is a possible D gene (5 bases). Trimming shortened V by 8 bases and J by 7 bases, and 9 bases separated the two germline ends. The germline gives CDR1 MDHEN, CDR2 SYDVKM. This CDR3 spans 11 amino acids. The CDR3 DNA reads TGTGCCAGCGCCTACAGGAATGAGCAGTTCTTC. Protein sequence: CASAYRNEQFF.

This sequence joins TRBV5-1 and TRBJ2-4; possible D gene TRBD2, 5 bases. V dropped 4 bases and J dropped 5 bases, with 13 bases sitting between them. Per the germline V gene, CDR1 is SGHRS and CDR2 is YFSETQ. CDR3 size: 14 residues. The CDR3 here is CASSGDEGQNIQYF. The CDR3 coding sequence is TGCGCCAGCAGCGGGGATGAGGGCCAAAACATTCAGTACTTC. Variable domain in full (rest from reference TRBV5-1 and TRBJ2-4): KAGVTQTPRYLIKTRGQQVTLSCSPISGHRSVSWYQQTPGQGLQFLFEYFSETQRNKGNFPGRFSGRQFSNSRSEMNVSTLELGDSALYLCASSGDEGQNIQYFGAGTRLSVL.

The chain carries TRBV2 and TRBJ2-2; D is unresolved. The CDR3 loop spans 16 amino acids. Germline CDR1 and CDR2: SNHLY and FYNNEI. The V end was cut by 8 bases, the J end by 0 bases, with 16 bases between. This CDR3 reads CASGYRTAANTGELFF. In nucleotides, the CDR3 is TGTGCCAGCGGATATAGGACGGCCGCGAACACCGGGGAGCTGTTTTTT.

This CDR3 is CASRLGQWAYNEQFF. The DNA for the CDR3 is TGTGCCAGCAGACTGGGACAGTGGGCCTACAATGAGCAGTTCTTC. The chain uses TRBV11-2 and TRBJ2-1; 7 bases are a match to TRBD1. Germline CDR1 reads SGHAT; CDR2 reads FQNNGV. V lost 6 bases and J lost 2; bases outside the gene matches: 7. The CDR3 loop spans 15 amino acids.

The gene calls are TRBV7-9 and TRBJ2-2; D uncertain. Trimming shortened V by 0 bases and J by 5 bases, and 10 bases separated the two germline ends. The germline V gene encodes CDR1 SEHNR and CDR2 FQNEAQ (reference sequence). The CDR3 consists of 15 residues. CDR3 loop: CASSLAGSLTGELFF. The CDR3 nucleotides read TGTGCCAGCAGCTTAGCGGGCAGCCTAACCGGGGAGCTGTTTTTT.

This chain connects TRBV7-8 to TRBJ1-6; 9 nucleotides line up with TRBD1. The CDR3 is 17 amino acids. Germline trimming cut 5 bases from V and 1 base from J; bases unmatched to any gene: 6. Germline CDR1 SGHVS, CDR2 FQNEAQ. The CDR3 spells CASSPRQGVSYNSPLHF. As DNA, the CDR3 is TGTGCCAGCAGCCCAAGACAGGGGGTATCCTATAATTCACCCCTCCACTTT.

V and J are TRBV10-3 and TRBJ2-5; TRBD1 aligns across 8 bases. V lost 10 bases to trimming and J lost 4 bases; unmatched junction nucleotides: 26. Germline values: CDR1 ENHRY, CDR2 SYGVKD. CDR3 length: 19 amino acids. The CDR3 sequence: CATQVGHLGEAGTGETQYF. In DNA form, the CDR3 reads TGTGCCACCCAGGTGGGGCACTTAGGTGAAGCCGGGACAGGAGAGACCCAGTACTTC.

The CDR3, as DNA: TGTGCCATCAGTGAGTCGACTCAGGGGAACACTGAAGCTTTCTTT. As protein: CAISESTQGNTEAFF. The rearrangement uses TRBV10-3 and TRBJ1-1; D may be TRBD1 (5 bases). The germline V and J ends were trimmed by 0 bases and 1 base, with 9 bases remaining between them. The CDR3 has 15 residues. Per germline, CDR1 ENHRY and CDR2 SYGVKD.

This chain uses TRBV28 with TRBJ1-1; 8 bases line up with TRBD1. The CDR3 totals 14 residues. The junction had 7 bases not matched to a gene; V was cut back by 4 bases and J by 6 bases. The germline V gene has CDR1 MDHEN and CDR2 SYDVKM. CDR3 sequence: CASSYRDRKPEAFF. For the CDR3, the DNA is TGTGCCAGCAGTTATCGGGACAGGAAGCCTGAAGCTTTCTTT.

The chain is built from TRBV15 and TRBJ1-3; D not resolved. The CDR3 is made up of 16 amino acids. Germline values: CDR1 LNHNV, CDR2 YYDKDF (reference sequence). The V gene lost 10 bases and the J gene lost 1 base, with 20 bases spanning the gap. CDR3 sequence (DNA): TGTGCCAGCGGCCTAGGTTGGGGAGCTTCTGGAAACACCATATATTTT. It is translated as CASGLGWGASGNTIYF.

The sample holds one count of this clone. This chain links TRBV10-3 with TRBJ1-5; the D is unclear. V was shortened by 2 bases and J by 3 bases, with 2 bases between the two germline ends. The germline gives CDR1 ENHRY, CDR2 SYGVKD. The CDR3 is 12 residues long. CDR3 coding DNA: TGTGCCATCAGTGAGAACAATCAGCCCCAGCATTTT. Protein product: CAISENNQPQHF.

V is TRBV30 and J is TRBJ1-1, with 9 bases lining up with TRBD1. Germline V gives CDR1 GTSNPN, CDR2 SVGIG (reference sequence). The junction had 4 bases not matched to a gene; V was cut back by 4 bases and J by 1 base. This CDR3 contains 14 residues. The CDR3, as DNA: TGTGCCTGGAACCGGGACAGGGCGAACACTGAAGCTTTCTTT. It specifies CAWNRDRANTEAFF.

V gene TRBV7-9 combines with J gene TRBJ2-3; perhaps TRBD2 as D (6 bases). The CDR3 has 15 amino acids. Germline V gives CDR1 SEHNR, CDR2 FQNEAQ (reference sequence). Trimming cost V 3 bases and J 6 bases, with 16 bases left between them. In nucleotides, the CDR3 is TGTGCCAGCAGCTTCCTCCTGACTAGTTCCGATACGCAGTATTTT. This sequence encodes CASSFLLTSSDTQYF.

The CDR3, as DNA: TGCGCCAGCAGCTTGCCAGGAAACACAGATACGCAGTATTTT. Its translation: CASSLPGNTDTQYF. The V gene is TRBV5-1, the J gene TRBJ2-3; D ambiguous. Trimming removed 1 base at V and 2 bases at J, with 8 bases between. CDR1 and CDR2 from the germline V gene are SGHRS and YFSETQ. The CDR3 extends over 14 amino acids.

A remark on this clone: Other DNA sequences from this sample encode an identical CDR3 as well. This chain uses TRBV5-1 with TRBJ1-1; TRBD1 aligns across 7 bases. Per the germline V gene, CDR1 is SGHRS and CDR2 is YFSETQ. The J segment lost 1 base and the V segment lost 1 base, leaving 1 base of the junction unmatched. CDR3 length equals 14 residues. CDR3 protein: CASSLQGGNTEAFF. The CDR3 nucleotides read TGCGCCAGCAGCTTGCAGGGGGGGAACACTGAAGCTTTCTTT.

The rearrangement uses TRBV9 and TRBJ2-5; tentative D call: TRBD1 (5 bases). This CDR3 is 16 amino acids long. V gave up 4 bases and J gave up 2 bases, with 18 bases separating them. Germline V gene data show CDR1 as SGDLS and CDR2 as YYNGEE. CDR3 DNA: TGTGCCAGCAGCCCCCGACACCAGGGAACACAAGAGACCCAGTACTTC. Protein: CASSPRHQGTQETQYF.

The chain uses TRBV11-1 and TRBJ1-2; 8 bases fit TRBD1. V gave up 0 bases and J gave up 5 bases; unmatched junction bases: 5. Germline values: CDR1 SGHAT, CDR2 FQDESV (reference sequence). The CDR3 consists of 15 residues. The DNA of the CDR3 is TGTGCCAGCAGCTTAGCCGGACAGGGATCGTATGGCTACACCTTC. Protein: CASSLAGQGSYGYTF.

This chain connects TRBV5-1 to TRBJ1-1, with 10 bases identical to TRBD1. Per the germline V gene, CDR1 is SGHRS and CDR2 is YFSETQ. The CDR3 extends over 14 amino acids. V lost 3 bases to trimming and J lost 7 bases; unmatched junction nucleotides: 6. The CDR3 nucleotides are TGCGCCAGCAGCTCATCCGGACAGGGGGATGAAGCTTTCTTT. Translation: CASSSSGQGDEAFF. The whole variable domain, remainder taken from reference TRBV5-1 and TRBJ1-1, is KAGVTQTPRYLIKTRGQQVTLSCSPISGHRSVSWYQQTPGQGLQFLFEYFSETQRNKGNFPGRFSGRQFSNSRSEMNVSTLELGDSALYLCASSSSGQGDEAFFGQGTRLTVV.

This clone appeared a single time. The J gene is TRBJ1-2, the V gene TRBV9, with D maybe TRBD1 (6 bases). V lost 0 bases, J lost 6 bases, and 12 bases lay in between. CDR1 SGDLS and CDR2 YYNGEE come from the germline V gene. The CDR3 has 14 residues. In DNA form, the CDR3 reads TGTGCCAGCAGCGTAGGGCTACAGGGCAATGGCTACACCTTC. Its protein product is CASSVGLQGNGYTF.